This T cell receptor (beta chain) was recorded in a study of T cell changes during pregnancy in multiple sclerosis. CDR1 and CDR2 (germline): KGHSH, LQKENI. V lost 2 bases, J lost 10 bases, and 10 bases stayed unmatched. The CDR3 loop spans 15 amino acids. Sequencing was performed with immunoSEQ multiplex PCR; in TCRdb, only in-frame clones are kept and a portion is missing. There are around 100,000 clones in the sample; 92% occur only once, and around 2.1% lies in the top ten. The sequencing here drew on peripheral blood, taken after pregnancy. The chain is built from TRBV18 and TRBJ1-1; 10 nucleotides align to TRBD1. The TCR originated in a female donor with multiple sclerosis, enrolled in a pregnancy study. The DNA for the CDR3 is TGTGCCAGCTCACCATCACGGGACAGGGGTAGAAGAGCTTTCTTT. The encoded protein is CASSPSRDRGRRAFF.